Each of the 18 T cell receptor beta chains below was sequenced from the same sample in a study of immune characterization of retroperitoneal liposarcoma (dated 2019 in TCRdb). Receptors were amplified or captured by PCR. TCRdb shows the sequencer as NextSeq 500. Using fastp at Q25 and MiXCR, TCRdb reprocessed the public reads and kept productive beta chains. For every CDR3 protein sequence, its rows merge into one entry that carries the most common genes and DNA. Here the sample has almost 8,500 distinct CDR3 sequences; roughly 41% occur a single time. About 15% of the sample is taken by the ten largest. The sequenced sample was tumor tissue. Every receptor here comes from a male donor with retroperitoneal liposarcoma.

This rearrangement joins TRBV6-1 to TRBJ2-3, with D perhaps matching TRBD2 (6 bases). Trimming left V 5 bases short and J 6 bases short, with 15 bases between. CDR1 MNHNS and CDR2 SASEGT come from the germline V gene. The CDR3 is 14 residues long. The CDR3 region is CASSYGRAGDTQYF. In DNA form, the CDR3 reads TGTGCCAGCAGTTATGGCAGGGCGGGGGATACGCAGTATTTT.

The gene calls are TRBV6-8 and TRBJ2-5, with TRBD2 matching over 16 bases. The closer fit of TRBJ2-1 to the DNA end suggests the J call may be wrong. In germline, CDR1 is MNHGY, CDR2 SAAAGT. The CDR3 loop spans 16 amino acids. Here the CDR3 DNA reads TGTGCCAGCAGTGGGACTAGCGGGGGGGCCTTCAATGAGCAGTTCTTC. This codes for CASSGTSGGAFNEQFF.

J is TRBJ2-3 and V is TRBV6-1, with 7 bases identical to TRBD1. Germline V gene data show CDR1 as MNHNS and CDR2 as SASEGT. V shed 7 bases and J 4 bases; nucleotides not matched to a gene: 11. The CDR3 runs to 15 residues. The CDR3 protein is CASTGPGQYSDTQYF. CDR3 coding DNA: TGTGCCAGCACTGGGCCGGGACAGTATTCAGATACGCAGTATTTT.

The V gene is TRBV6-1, the J gene TRBJ1-6, with a tentative D call TRBD1 (5 bases). The CDR3 sequence is 12 residues long. Germline values: CDR1 MNHNS, CDR2 SASEGT. V gave up 6 bases and J gave up 10 bases, with 10 bases separating them. CDR3 coding DNA: TGTGCCAGCAGCAAAACAGGATCACCCCTCCACTTT. It yields the protein CASSKTGSPLHF.

This rearrangement joins TRBV7-6 to TRBJ2-1; 7 bases map to TRBD1. CDR3 length: 16 residues. Germline V lookup: CDR1 SGHVS, CDR2 FNYEAQ. V lost 5 bases to trimming and J lost 13 bases; unmatched junction nucleotides: 20. In nucleotides, the CDR3 is TGTGCCAGCAGCCCCCCCGGACAGGCCGCACAAGAGACCCAGTTCTTC. Translating it yields CASSPPGQAAQETQFF. Looking up the rest from reference TRBV7-6 and TRBJ2-1 gives the full variable domain: GAGVSQSPRYKVTKRGQDVALRCDPISGHVSLYWYRQALGQGPEFLTYFNYEAQQDKSGLPNDRFSAERPEGSISTLTIQRTEQRDSAMYRCASSPPGQAAQETQFFGPGTRLTVL.

Only one count was recorded for this clonotype. The CDR3 sequence is CASRRAVDEQYF. DNA for the CDR3: TGTGCCAGCAGACGAGCAGTGGATGAGCAGTACTTC. V gene TRBV6-1 combines with J gene TRBJ2-4; D is ambiguous. The length of the CDR3 is 12 residues. In germline, CDR1 is MNHNS, CDR2 SASEGT. Trimming cost V 6 bases and J 13 bases, with 16 bases left between them.

This clonotype is medium-sized in the sample. The V and J genes are TRBV6-1 and TRBJ2-1; maybe TRBD1 (5 bases). Germline values: CDR1 MNHNS, CDR2 SASEGT. Trimming took 6 bases from V and 9 from J, leaving 12 bases between them. This CDR3 is built from 12 residues. CDR3: CASRDSSREQFF. The CDR3, as DNA: TGTGCCAGCAGAGACAGTTCCCGTGAGCAGTTCTTC.

There are a few counts of this clonotype. The chain uses TRBV6-4 and TRBJ2-1; no clear D gene. The DNA matches TRBJ2-7 better at its end, which makes the J call doubtful. The germline gives CDR1 MRHNA, CDR2 SNTAGT. The CDR3 spans 15 residues. Written as DNA, the CDR3 is TGTGCCAGCAGTGACCCGTACAGTGCCTACAATGAGCAGTACTTC. This codes for CASSDPYSAYNEQYF.

This clonotype qualifies as medium-sized. V usage is TRBV12-5 and J usage is TRBJ2-5; no clear D gene. The CDR3 totals 15 residues. The germline CDR1 and CDR2 sequences are LGHNT and FRNRAP. Between the trimmed V and J ends, which lost 4 bases and 5 bases, there was a span of 17 bases. This CDR3 is CASGSNVSLTETQYF. The CDR3 nucleotides are TGTGCTAGTGGTTCCAACGTGAGCTTGACGGAGACCCAGTACTTC.

This chain uses TRBV27 with TRBJ2-1; 7 bases are shared with TRBD1. Trimming cost V 6 bases and J 0 bases; bases outside gene matches: 2. CDR1 MNHEY and CDR2 SMNVEV come from the germline V gene (reference sequence). The CDR3 spans 14 residues. CDR3 in amino acids: CASRRDSSYNEQFF. DNA for the CDR3: TGTGCCAGCAGACGGGACAGCTCCTACAATGAGCAGTTCTTC.

The chain joins TRBV6-1 to TRBJ2-7, with D unresolved. Germline V gene data show CDR1 as MNHNS and CDR2 as SASEGT. The CDR3 runs to 11 residues. The V gene lost 3 bases and the J gene lost 9 bases, with 9 bases spanning the gap. DNA for the CDR3: TGTGCCAGCAGTGAGGCGGCCAGGCAGTACTTC. As protein: CASSEAARQYF.

This clonotype has just a few counts. The genes are TRBV27 and TRBJ2-1; D unclear. V was trimmed by 6 bases and J by 0 bases, leaving 12 bases between them. Looked up from germline, CDR1 is MNHEY and CDR2 is SMNVEV (reference sequence). The CDR3 loop spans 15 amino acids. The CDR3 DNA sequence: TGTGCCAGCAGCACCCGTGGAAGCTCCTACAATGAGCAGTTCTTC. Amino acid sequence: CASSTRGSSYNEQFF.

The V call is TRBV6-5, the J call TRBJ1-4; a weak D match, TRBD1 (6 bases). V lost 0 bases and J lost 6, with 11 bases in between. Germline CDR1 MNHEY, CDR2 SVGAGI. This CDR3 spans 15 amino acids. In DNA, the CDR3 is TGTGCCAGCAGTTACTCACAGGGTCAATATGAAAAACTGTTTTTT. This sequence encodes CASSYSQGQYEKLFF.

By share of the sample, this clonotype is medium-sized. The chain couples TRBV6-1 to TRBJ2-1, with 9 bases that match TRBD1. The CDR3 runs to 14 residues. V lost 5 bases and J lost 12; bases outside the gene matches: 11. Germline CDR1 MNHNS, CDR2 SASEGT. Here the CDR3 reads CASSSRQGGSGQFF. CDR3 sequence (DNA): TGTGCCAGCAGTAGTCGACAGGGGGGAAGCGGGCAGTTCTTC.

The chain employs TRBV6-1 and TRBJ2-1; 8 bases align to TRBD2. The V gene end was trimmed by 5 bases and the J gene end by 4 bases; junction bases not matched to a gene: 7. The CDR3 totals 15 residues. The germline gives CDR1 MNHNS, CDR2 SASEGT. The DNA for the CDR3 is TGTGCCAGCAGTACCGGAACTAGCGGTTACAATGAGCAGTTCTTC. Its protein product is CASSTGTSGYNEQFF.

The rearrangement joins TRBV11-1 to TRBJ1-1; D is ambiguous. Germline assignment: CDR1 SGHAT and CDR2 FQDESV (reference sequence). V was cut by 3 bases and J by 2 bases, with 4 bases left in between. This CDR3 has 12 amino acids. CDR3 in amino acids: CASSFDNTEAFF. The CDR3 DNA sequence: TGTGCCAGCAGCTTTGACAACACTGAAGCTTTCTTT.

By sample share, this clonotype is medium-sized. The rearrangement joins TRBV7-2 to TRBJ2-1; 11 positions match TRBD2. The better agreement between TRBJ2-7 and the DNA end casts doubt on the J call. The CDR3 extends over 18 amino acids. Looked up from germline, CDR1 is SGHTA and CDR2 is FQGNSA. CDR3 bases: TGTGCCAGCAGCTTAAGGGTCACTAGCGGGAGATTCTACAATGAGCAGTACTTC. Protein: CASSLRVTSGRFYNEQYF.

This clonotype is termed medium-sized. The J gene is TRBJ2-1, the V gene TRBV7-2, with 11 bases aligning to TRBD2. The CDR3 is 18 residues long. J was trimmed by 3 bases and V by 2 bases; bases with no gene match: 9. Germline CDR1 is SGHTA and CDR2 is FQGNSA. The CDR3 loop is CASSLRVTSGRFYNEQFF. DNA of the CDR3: TGTGCCAGCAGCTTAAGGGTCACTAGCGGGAGATTCTACAATGAGCAGTTCTTC.